This paragraph reports one TCR beta chain. Its antigen target is currently unknown. Nothing much larger sits one base from this clone, and base qualities are not available. Inclusive of the bounding cysteine and phenylalanine, the CDR3 is 14 residues long. The retained sequence is limited to the CDR3, 42 bases, with the frame set at the first base. As encoded in the germline V gene, CDR1 is SNHLY while CDR2 is FYNNEI. The V and J ends are trimmed by 3 bases and 3 bases, leaving 8 bases between them. The data belong to a study of shared clonotypes between healthy human individuals (dated by TCRdb to the early 2020s). About the full investigation: The cohort included a few men and two women between 18 and 49 years of age. For each donor, CD4 naive and CD4 memory were each given three plates, CD8 naive was given two plates, and CD8 memory was given one plate. Blood TCR repertoires of a handful of healthy adults were deeply sequenced to estimate repertoire size and the extent of clonotype sharing between individuals. Different laboratories and diverse techniques were used to prepare libraries and sequence TCR repertoires, to increase sequencing depth and limit assay-specific biases. Between about 0.9 and 8.9 billion PBMCs per donor were obtained by leukapheresis.

The donors were healthy, HIV-negative adults who had no recently reported acute infections or vaccinations. Every donor was a Caucasian adult living in Nashville, Tennessee, USA. CD4+ T cells were enriched by magnetic negative selection; naive cells were then positively selected on CD45RA, and the negative fraction formed the memory subset. Blood was obtained by leukapheresis, after which PBMCs were separated by Ficoll-Histopaque density gradient centrifugation and cryopreserved in liquid nitrogen vapor phase. Analytical flow cytometry was used to check the purity and quantity of every magnetically sorted T cell population. From each sorted fraction, genomic DNA was isolated and quantified by UV absorbance on a Nanodrop 2000c. TCR CDR3 regions were amplified from genomic DNA by multiplex PCR using the deep immunoSEQ assay. For each cell subset, the extracted genomic DNA was distributed evenly across all wells of several immunoSEQ 96-well plates, and each plate served as one replicate. Each replicate PCR for sorted subsets received about 220 ng genomic DNA, equal to roughly 30,000 T cell genomes. Purified libraries were measured with a Qubit 3.0 fluorometer, size-checked on a Bioanalyzer 2100, and measured again with the KAPA Library Quantification kit. Every immunoSEQ 96-well plate was sequenced on a dedicated single-read 150-cycle Illumina NextSeq 550 flow cell. The source study handled its data this way. Because the immunoSEQ output held only junctional sequences and lacked quality scores, the filtering could not match the filtering applied to full-length reads. To assign V/J genes and CDR3, sequences were annotated using PyIR, a Python wrapper for IgBLAST v1.9, with IMGT germline references. Reads were filtered out if the reads had weak V/J assignments (E-value above 1e-6), no CDR3, stop codons, out-of-frame junctions, or ambiguous translated residues. A V3J clonotype was defined by an identical inferred V gene, J gene, and CDR3 amino acid sequence. Percentage overlap between repertoires was calculated by dividing the number of shared unique clonotypes by the size of the smaller repertoire. Richness of each repertoire was evaluated using RTK rarefaction, the Chao1 estimator, and Recon v2.1 estimates of unobserved clonotypes. OLGA was used to compute generation probabilities for all TCRbeta clonotypes that the gDNA method yielded from a few donors. In its TCRdb copy, this immuneACCESS table keeps in-frame sequences only and misses some clones. Where compared with another copy, unresolved V genes explain less than half of these, and the others have no known cause. That table is the source of V, J and clone size, and D and trimming were worked out from the DNA. The sample includes 2.3 million or so clones, with 93% observed a single time. The ten largest clonotypes hold about 0.41% of the sample.

Study-wide findings and limitations: Sampling was restricted to blood, and TCR repertoires in tissues likely differ from the TCR repertoires found in blood. Estimated clonotype richness was generally larger for naive than for memory subsets. Even with the large sequencing depth, rarefaction of the sorted-subset datasets indicated that sequencing was incomplete. When a handful of donors were compared, the shared fraction of clonotypes was around 4.6% for naive CD4, about 4% for naive CD8, 2% to 2.5% for memory CD4, and 0.4% for memory CD8. The genetic and exposure-history diversity represented was limited by the small number of donors. Pairwise subsampling led to the expectation that sequencing depth would affect the degree of clonotype sharing among donors. Clonotypes shared by all four sorted-subset donors showed higher generation probabilities than non-shared clonotypes.

The clonotype comes from a man between 18 and 29 years old in good health. Some clones in this sample may be carry-over from other donors' samples. Sequenced: naive CD4+ T cells from PBMCs. The cell subset or site label, as the study defines it: CD45RA+ positively selected. Rearrangement joined TRBV2 to TRBJ2-2; tentative D gene TRBD1, with 6 bases matching. The DNA sequence is TGTGCCAGCAGTGACAGGGGTGACACCGGGGAGCTGTTTTTT. It is translated as CASSDRGDTGELFF.